What follows describes a single TCR beta chain. In this sample, this clonotype turned up a few times. Its antigen specificity is not known. No quality values exist for individual bases; no much larger clone is one base distant. Using a mixed TRB-A/B primer pool, multiplex touch-down PCR amplified rearranged TRB sequences covering the V, D and J segments. Illumina adapters and sample indices were attached to the amplicons in two consecutive PCR reactions using Phusion HS II polymerase. Amplicons were gel-purified using the NucleoSpin Gel and PCR Clean-up kit and were subsequently checked with Qubit and an Agilent 2100 Bioanalyzer. The libraries were sequenced on an Illumina MiSeq with 600-cycle, single-indexed, paired-end runs. The authors processed their data as follows. Processing of the TRB sequences was carried out with MiXCR versions 2.12 and 3.0.5. Each unique CDR3 nucleotide sequence was counted as one clone, and only productive sequences with at least two reads were retained. Shannon diversity, evenness, clonality (one minus evenness), and alpha-parameterized diversity profiles from alpha 0 to 5 were included as repertoire metrics. The IGoR algorithm was used to compute generation probabilities of clones in paired pre- and post-chemotherapy samples. In TCRdb, the public reads were trimmed at Q25 with fastp and aligned with MiXCR, with productive beta chains retained. Every entry covers one CDR3 protein and lists the most common genes and DNA from its rows. In this record, the V and J calls reflect TCRdb's handling and not the investigators' own analysis. In all, the sample holds around 9,200 distinct CDR3 sequences, and around 34% of those were seen once. Less than 15% of the sample rests with the top ten.

Instead of sorted cells or RNA, genomic DNA extracted from peripheral blood served as the source for amplifying TCR beta rearrangements. The data belong to a study of T cell repertoires in aging, cancer and after chemotherapy (dated by TCRdb to the late 2010s). Some background on the complete study: Six donor age groups were covered, ranging from 30 or younger up to 70 or older, and each group contained at least three individuals. Control TCR repertoires from healthy donors were recorded over several months to years, and clear clonal overlap was observed across re-sampling. In total, the full dataset held 8.5 million to 9.5 million TCR reads. Peripheral blood TCR beta repertoires from healthy donors and cancer patients were profiled to examine immunoaging and T cell reconstitution after chemotherapy. A cohort of about 220 cancer patients (approximately 90 with hematological and roughly 120 with solid cancers) was assembled, and under 100 healthy donors were included as a reference group.

The germline V gene gives CDR1 as MNHEY and CDR2 as SVGAGI. The cysteine opens and the phenylalanine closes a CDR3 of 13 amino acids. The retained sequence is limited to the CDR3, 39 bases, with the frame set at the first base. The V and J ends are trimmed by 6 bases and 0 bases, leaving 6 bases between them. Summary of the overall study and its limitations: Median generation probability increased over the chemotherapy interval in both cancer cohorts, suggesting repertoire reconstitution through rebound thymic output. Compared with age-matched healthy donors, untreated patients with hematological or solid cancers had significantly lower TCR diversity and higher clonality in blood. The authors noted that the repertoire data do not allow conclusions about immunological memory after chemotherapy. Declining TCR diversity with age in healthy donors was mainly explained by loss of richness; in cancer patients, loss of evenness also contributed.

Sequenced input: blood. The rearrangement combines TRBV6-5 with TRBJ1-5, with the D gene too uncertain to name. The TCR sequence derives from a human donor in good health. The donor label of this sample is uncertain. Here is the DNA: TGTGCCAGCAGCGCTTATAGCAATCAGCCCCAGCATTTT. It is translated as CASSAYSNQPQHF.